These 20 T cell receptor beta chains originate from one sample sequenced in a study of tumor-infiltrating lymphocytes in primary liver carcinoma. TCR beta cDNA was prepared out of 450 to 500 ng total RNA by means of a constant-region primer. Amplification in three nested multiplex PCR rounds with slightly modified ARM-PCR gave rise to TCR beta libraries. Running ten to eleven cycles apiece, the first two PCR rounds relied on TRBV1-TRBV30 forward primers together with a C-beta reverse primer. TCRdb ran MiXCR on the multiplex PCR reads and lists one entry per CDR3 protein. The sample lists about 110,000 distinct CDR3 sequences; roughly 80% were seen once. The roughly 18-34 mg bulk tissue piece was not sorted before simultaneous RNA and DNA extraction. Sequenced sample: liver tumor tissue from sampling region 3. Indicated subset: tumor region T3, left-lateral pole. The receptors stem from a man aged 35-49 years with primary liver carcinoma and hepatitis B virus infection.

With respect to this clonotype: Its ends do not fully match the called genes, so a read error is possible. The V call is TRBV29-1, the J call TRBJ1-1; D remains ambiguous. This CDR3 spans 13 amino acids. CDR1 and CDR2 (germline): SQVTM, ANQGSEA. The CDR3 nucleotides are TGCAGCGTTGAGGTAGAAATGAACACTGAAGTTTTCTTT. It codes for CSVEVEMNTEVFF.

This clonotype was seen repeatedly, ten times or more. This chain links TRBV19 with TRBJ2-1; TRBD2 matches at 7 bases. CDR1 is LNHDA and CDR2 is SQIVND in the germline V gene (reference sequence). With V trimmed by 5 bases and J by 1 base, 11 bases remained unmatched. This CDR3 has 17 residues. As DNA, the CDR3 is TGTGCCAGTAGTCCCCTGACTAGCCCCAGTTCCTACAATGAGCAGTTCTTC. Protein sequence: CASSPLTSPSSYNEQFF.

The J gene is TRBJ1-5, the V gene TRBV11-2, with D perhaps matching TRBD1 (5 bases). There are 17 residues in the CDR3. V lost 2 bases to trimming and J lost 3 bases, with 17 bases between them. Germline V gene data show CDR1 as SGHAT and CDR2 as FQNNGV. The CDR3 DNA sequence: TGTGCCAGCAGCTTACTAGGGGTAGCAGGGACCAATCAGCCCCAGCATTTT. It codes for CASSLLGVAGTNQPQHF.

On this clonotype: One end of the junction fails to match germline, which may point to a read error. V is TRBV11-1 and J is TRBJ2-1, with TRBD1 matching over 8 bases. The CDR3 has 17 residues. Germline CDR1 reads SGHAT; CDR2 reads FQDESV (reference sequence). Here the CDR3 DNA reads TGTGTTAGCAGATCCCGGGACAGGTCTTTCTCCTACAATGAGCACTTCTTC. Its translation: CVSRSRDRSFSYNEHFF.

A remark on this clonotype: No conserved phenylalanine or tryptophan ends this CDR3, so it is likely a read error. The limits of the CDR3 on the DNA are not certain, so only TCRdb's listed CDR3 is given. The chain uses TRBV11-2 and TRBJ2-7; the D segment call TRBD2 is taken from the table without a DNA check. Germline V gene data show CDR1 as SGHAT and CDR2 as FQNNGV. The CDR3 numbers 18 amino acids, ends counted. CDR3 in amino acids: CASSSGSGRARFAYEHYL.

The chain combines TRBV25-1 with TRBJ1-1; unclear D gene. Deletions cut 4 bases from V and 1 base from J, with 7 bases between. The V gene's germline CDR1 is MGHDK and CDR2 SYGVNS. This CDR3 region has 13 residues. CDR3 in amino acids: CASSVLRNTEAFF. DNA of the CDR3: TGTGCCAGCAGTGTGCTGCGGAACACTGAAGCTTTCTTT.

V usage is TRBV11-2 and J usage is TRBJ2-7; 9 positions agree with TRBD2. CDR3 size: 18 residues. The J segment lost 2 bases and the V segment lost 8 bases, leaving 19 bases of the junction unmatched. Germline assignment: CDR1 SGHAT and CDR2 FQNNGV. CDR3 amino acids: CASCLGSGRARFAYEQYF. CDR3 nucleotide sequence: TGTGCCAGCTGCCTAGGTAGCGGGAGAGCCCGTTTCGCCTACGAGCAGTACTTC.

The chain employs TRBV10-3 and TRBJ2-2; D ambiguous. The CDR3 is made up of 14 amino acids. Germline V gene data show CDR1 as ENHRY and CDR2 as SYGVKD. Trimming took off 0 bases at V and 7 bases at J, with 9 bases between the two ends. In nucleotides, the CDR3 is TGTGCCATCAGTGAGTCGACGGGCATCGGGGAGCTGTTTTTT. Protein: CAISESTGIGELFF.

As for this clonotype: At one of its ends the junction is not consistent with the germline gene, which may arise from a read error. The chain combines TRBV5-1 with TRBJ2-7, with D perhaps TRBD2 (6 bases). Germline loops: CDR1 SGHRS, CDR2 YFSETQ. The CDR3 is made up of 15 amino acids. DNA of the CDR3: TGCGCCAACAGCACATCCGGGGGACGGTCCTACAAGCAGTACTTC. As protein: CANSTSGGRSYKQYF.

A word on this clonotype: A junction boundary mismatches the germline segment, possibly from a read error. The gene calls are TRBV5-4 and TRBJ2-1; TRBD1 agrees at 12 bases. There are 15 residues in the CDR3. CDR1 and CDR2 from the germline V gene are SGHNT and YYREEE (reference sequence). CDR3: CVSSLGQGAANEQFF. CDR3 nucleotide sequence: TGTGTCAGCAGCTTGGGACAGGGGGCCGCCAATGAGCAATTCTTC.

Regarding this clonotype: At one end, the junction sequence differs from germline, possibly due to a read error. The CDR3, as DNA: TGTGCCATCAGTGGGAGGGGAGCGAATCAGCCCCAGCTTTTT. Protein sequence: CAISGRGANQPQLF. This sequence joins TRBV10-3 and TRBJ1-5, with a weak D call TRBD1 (5 bases). The germline CDR1 and CDR2 sequences are ENHRY and SYGVKD. CDR3 size: 14 residues.

Concerning this clonotype: This may be a read error: a much more frequent sequence differs by one nucleotide. V usage is TRBV28 and J usage is TRBJ2-1, with a tentative D call TRBD1 (7 bases). Germline lookup yields CDR1 MDHEN and CDR2 SYDVKM. The CDR3 has 15 residues. The CDR3 is CASRGGQASDNKQFF. DNA of the CDR3: TGTGCCAGCAGGGGAGGACAGGCTTCTGACAATAAGCAGTTCTTC.

A note on this clonotype: At one of its ends the junction is not consistent with the germline gene, which may arise from a read error. This chain links TRBV11-2 with TRBJ2-7; 9 bases map to TRBD1. This CDR3 has 15 amino acids. Germline CDR1 is SGHAT and CDR2 is FQNNGV. In nucleotides, the CDR3 is TGTGCCAGCACCTCAACAGGGGGCAAAAGCTACGAGCGGTACTTC. Amino acids: CASTSTGGKSYERYF.

Details on this clonotype: A junction boundary mismatches the germline segment, possibly from a read error. The V call is TRBV6-1, the J call TRBJ1-5; no clear D. Germline assignment: CDR1 MNHNS and CDR2 SASEGT. The CDR3 extends over 16 amino acids. CDR3 sequence reads: CVSNGRQGLTNQPQHF. The CDR3 DNA follows: TGTGTCAGCAATGGAAGACAAGGGTTGACCAATCAGCCCCAGCATTTT.

In regard to this clonotype: Compared with germline, one end of the junction differs, possibly owing to a read error. The chain is built from TRBV20-1 and TRBJ2-5; no clear D gene. This CDR3 is 15 amino acids long. Germline V gene lookup returns CDR1 DFQATT and CDR2 SNEGSKA (reference sequence). Here the CDR3 reads CSARSADWYQETQYF. The CDR3 coding sequence is TGCAGTGCTAGAAGCGCGGATTGGTACCAAGAGACCCAGTATTTC.

CDR3 loop: CASRNTPGETGELFF. CDR3 sequence (DNA): TGTGCCAGCCGAAACACCCCGGGAGAAACCGGGGAGCTGTTTTTT. V is TRBV6-5 and J is TRBJ2-2, with D maybe TRBD2 (6 bases). This CDR3 region has 15 residues. Germline CDR1 MNHEY, CDR2 SVGAGI. Trimming left V 8 bases short and J 5 bases short, with 18 bases between.

With regard to this clonotype: Given the absence of the conserved phenylalanine or tryptophan at the CDR3 end, a read error is likely. The chain recombines TRBV12-3 or TRBV12-4 with TRBJ2-5, with D perhaps matching TRBD1 or TRBD2 (5 bases each). The CDR3 contains 13 residues. V dropped 6 bases and J dropped 5 bases, with 13 bases sitting between them. The CDR3 spells CASSMSGTETQYI. Here the CDR3 DNA reads TGTGCCAGCAGCATGTCAGGGACGGAGACCCAGTACATC.

The rearrangement links TRBV29-1 to TRBJ2-1; D remains unclear. Trimming took 5 bases from V and 13 from J, leaving 12 bases between them. CDR1 is SQVTM, CDR2 ANQGSEA, per germline. The CDR3 length is 10 residues. CDR3 protein: CSVLDGEQFF. DNA of the CDR3: TGCAGCGTTCTCGACGGCGAACAGTTCTTC.

This chain links TRBV29-1 with TRBJ2-2, with D perhaps matching TRBD1 or TRBD2 (5 bases each). Between the trimmed V and J ends, which lost 6 bases and 6 bases, there was a span of 11 bases. Germline V gene lookup returns CDR1 SQVTM and CDR2 ANQGSEA. This CDR3 is 12 amino acids long. CDR3 nucleotides: TGCAGCGTCGGAAGGGGAGCCGGGGAGCTGTTTTTT. Amino acids: CSVGRGAGELFF.

A word on this clonotype: One junction end does not reproduce the germline sequence, and a read error may be involved. The chain combines TRBV4-3 with TRBJ1-1; D uncertain. This CDR3 contains 14 residues. Germline-derived CDR1 and CDR2 are LGHNA and YSLEER. The chain's CDR3 is CASSQDTKNNETFF. DNA for the CDR3: TGCGCCAGCAGCCAAGATACTAAGAACAATGAAACTTTCTTT.